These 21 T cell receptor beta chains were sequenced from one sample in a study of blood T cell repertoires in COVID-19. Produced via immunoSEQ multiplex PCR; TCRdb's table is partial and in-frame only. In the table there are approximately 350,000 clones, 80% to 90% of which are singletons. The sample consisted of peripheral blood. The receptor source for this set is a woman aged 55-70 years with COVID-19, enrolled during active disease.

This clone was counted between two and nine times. CDR3 sequence reads: CASSFGSKYEQYF. CDR3 nucleotides: TGTGCCAGCAGTTTTGGGAGTAAGTACGAGCAGTACTTC. The V call is TRBV12-3 or TRBV12-4, the J call TRBJ2-7; possibly TRBD2 for D (5 bases). This CDR3 spans 13 amino acids. The V end was cut by 3 bases, the J end by 4 bases, with 10 bases between.

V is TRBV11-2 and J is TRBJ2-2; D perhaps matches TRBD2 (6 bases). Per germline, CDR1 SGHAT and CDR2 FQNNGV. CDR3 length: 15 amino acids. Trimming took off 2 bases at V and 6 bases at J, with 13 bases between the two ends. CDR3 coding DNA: TGTGCCAGCAGCTTAAGCCTAGCGATCCCCGGGGAGCTGTTTTTT. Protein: CASSLSLAIPGELFF. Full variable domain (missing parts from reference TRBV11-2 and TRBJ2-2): EAGVAQSPRYKIIEKRQSVAFWCNPISGHATLYWYQQILGQGPKLLIQFQNNGVVDDSQLPKDRFSAERLKGVDSTLKIQPAKLEDSAVYLCASSLSLAIPGELFFGEGSRLTVL.

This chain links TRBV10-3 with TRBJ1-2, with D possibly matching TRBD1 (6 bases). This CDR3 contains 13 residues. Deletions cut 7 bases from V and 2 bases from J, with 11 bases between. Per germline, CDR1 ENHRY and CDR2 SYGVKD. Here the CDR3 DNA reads TGTGCCATCACTTTTGGACAGAACTATGGCTACACCTTC. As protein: CAITFGQNYGYTF.

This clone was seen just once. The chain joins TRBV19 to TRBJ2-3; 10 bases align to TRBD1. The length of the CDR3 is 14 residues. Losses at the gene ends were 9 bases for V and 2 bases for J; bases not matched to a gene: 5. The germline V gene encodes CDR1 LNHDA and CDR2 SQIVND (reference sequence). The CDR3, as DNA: TGTGCCAGCCGGGACAGGGGCCACACAGATACGCAGTATTTT. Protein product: CASRDRGHTDTQYF.

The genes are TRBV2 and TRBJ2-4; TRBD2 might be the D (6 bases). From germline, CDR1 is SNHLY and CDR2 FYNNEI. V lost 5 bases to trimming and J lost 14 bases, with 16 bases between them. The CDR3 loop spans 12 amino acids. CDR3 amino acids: CASSLLGGPEYF. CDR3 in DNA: TGTGCCAGCAGTTTGCTGGGGGGACCTGAGTACTTC.

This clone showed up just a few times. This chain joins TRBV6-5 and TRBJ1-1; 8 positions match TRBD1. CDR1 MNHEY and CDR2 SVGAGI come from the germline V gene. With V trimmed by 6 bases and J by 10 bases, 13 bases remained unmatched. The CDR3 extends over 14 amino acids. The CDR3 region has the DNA TGTGCCAGCAGATCAATAGGGGACAGGAGGGGAGCTTTCTTT. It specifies CASRSIGDRRGAFF.

The CDR3 sequence is CAGGPPPGGYTF. The CDR3 bases are TGTGCGGGGGGGCCCCCCCCGGGGGGCTACACCTTC. The chain links TRBV30 to TRBJ1-2, with D tentatively TRBD1 (6 bases). The CDR3 consists of 12 residues. Germline lookup yields CDR1 GTSNPN and CDR2 SVGIG (reference sequence).

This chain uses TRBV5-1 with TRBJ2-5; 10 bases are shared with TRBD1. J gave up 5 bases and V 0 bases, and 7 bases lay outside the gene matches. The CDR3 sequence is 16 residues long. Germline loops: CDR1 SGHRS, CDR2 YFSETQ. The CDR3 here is CASSLGATGGAETQYF. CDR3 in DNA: TGCGCCAGCAGCTTGGGGGCGACAGGGGGCGCTGAGACCCAGTACTTC.

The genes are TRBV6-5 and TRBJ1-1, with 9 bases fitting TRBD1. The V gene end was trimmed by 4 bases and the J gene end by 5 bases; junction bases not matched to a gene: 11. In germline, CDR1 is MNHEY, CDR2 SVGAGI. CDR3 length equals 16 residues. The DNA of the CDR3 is TGTGCCAGCAGTTTTGAACCGGGACAGGGAAGGACTGAAGCTTTCTTT. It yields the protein CASSFEPGQGRTEAFF.

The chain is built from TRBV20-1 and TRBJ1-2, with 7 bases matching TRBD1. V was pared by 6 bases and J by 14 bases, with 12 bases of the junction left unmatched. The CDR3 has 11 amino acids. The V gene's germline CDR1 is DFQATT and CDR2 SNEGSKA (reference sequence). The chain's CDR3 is CSATGRQGPTF. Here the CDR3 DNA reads TGCAGTGCAACAGGAAGACAGGGTCCGACCTTC.

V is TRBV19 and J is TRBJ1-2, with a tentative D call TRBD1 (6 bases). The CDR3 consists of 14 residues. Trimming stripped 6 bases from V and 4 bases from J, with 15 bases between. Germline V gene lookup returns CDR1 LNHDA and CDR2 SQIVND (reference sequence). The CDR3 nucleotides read TGTGCCAGTAGGGACCCAGGCAGGGGCTATGGCTACACCTTC. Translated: CASRDPGRGYGYTF.

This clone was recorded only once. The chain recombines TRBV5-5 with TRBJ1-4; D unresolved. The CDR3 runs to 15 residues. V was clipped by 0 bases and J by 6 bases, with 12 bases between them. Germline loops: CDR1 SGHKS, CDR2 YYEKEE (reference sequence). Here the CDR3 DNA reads TGTGCCAGCAGCTTGGCGGTGTCCCCCGATGAAAAACTGTTTTTT. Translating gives CASSLAVSPDEKLFF. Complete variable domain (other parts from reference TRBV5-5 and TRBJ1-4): DAGVTQSPTHLIKTRGQQVTLRCSPISGHKSVSWYQQVLGQGPQFIFQYYEKEERGRGNFPDRFSARQFPNYSSELNVNALLLGDSALYLCASSLAVSPDEKLFFGSGTQLSVL.

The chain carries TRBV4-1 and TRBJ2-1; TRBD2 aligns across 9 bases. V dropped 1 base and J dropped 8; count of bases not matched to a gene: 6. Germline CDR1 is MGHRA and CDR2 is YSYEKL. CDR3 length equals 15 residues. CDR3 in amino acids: CASSQGAGGLDEQFF. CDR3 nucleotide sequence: TGCGCCAGCAGCCAAGGGGCGGGGGGGCTGGATGAGCAGTTCTTC.

This CDR3 reads CASSPPGGQGAREQYF. The CDR3 DNA sequence: TGTGCCAGCAGCCCGCCCGGGGGACAGGGGGCTAGGGAGCAGTACTTC. This rearrangement joins TRBV11-1 to TRBJ2-7, with 12 bases lining up with TRBD1. The germline CDR1 and CDR2 sequences are SGHAT and FQDESV (reference sequence). The ends lost 5 bases at V and 7 bases at J; junction bases unmatched: 12. The CDR3 runs to 16 residues.

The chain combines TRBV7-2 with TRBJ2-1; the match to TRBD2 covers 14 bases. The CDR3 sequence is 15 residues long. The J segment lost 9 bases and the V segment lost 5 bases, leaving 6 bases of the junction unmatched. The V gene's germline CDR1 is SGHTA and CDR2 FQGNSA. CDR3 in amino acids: CASSPTSGGAGEQFF. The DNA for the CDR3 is TGTGCCAGCAGCCCGACTAGCGGGGGGGCTGGTGAGCAGTTCTTC.

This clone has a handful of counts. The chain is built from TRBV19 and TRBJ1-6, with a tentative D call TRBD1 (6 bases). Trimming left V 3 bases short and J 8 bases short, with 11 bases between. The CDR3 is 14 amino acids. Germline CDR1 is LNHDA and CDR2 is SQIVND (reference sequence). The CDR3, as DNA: TGTGCCAGTAGTATGTACAGGGAGTATTCACCCCTCCACTTT. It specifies CASSMYREYSPLHF.

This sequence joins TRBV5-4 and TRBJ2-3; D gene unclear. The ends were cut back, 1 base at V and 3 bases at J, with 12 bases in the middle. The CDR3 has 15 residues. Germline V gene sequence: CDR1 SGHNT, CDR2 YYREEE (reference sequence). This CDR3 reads CASSLIALTTDTQYF. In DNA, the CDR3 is TGTGCCAGCAGCTTGATCGCGCTGACAACAGATACGCAGTATTTT.

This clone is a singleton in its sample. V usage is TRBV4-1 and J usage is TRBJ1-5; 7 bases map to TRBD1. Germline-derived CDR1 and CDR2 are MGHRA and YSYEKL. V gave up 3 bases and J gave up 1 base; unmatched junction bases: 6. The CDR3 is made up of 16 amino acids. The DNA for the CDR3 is TGCGCCAGCAGCCAGGACGGGACAGCCAGCAATCAGCCCCAGCATTTT. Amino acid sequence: CASSQDGTASNQPQHF.

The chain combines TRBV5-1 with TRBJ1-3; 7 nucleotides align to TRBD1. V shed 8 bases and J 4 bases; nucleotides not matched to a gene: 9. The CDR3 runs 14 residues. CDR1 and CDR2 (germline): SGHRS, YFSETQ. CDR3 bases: TGCGCCAGTCAAACGGGACAGCCAGGAAACACCATATATTTT. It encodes CASQTGQPGNTIYF.

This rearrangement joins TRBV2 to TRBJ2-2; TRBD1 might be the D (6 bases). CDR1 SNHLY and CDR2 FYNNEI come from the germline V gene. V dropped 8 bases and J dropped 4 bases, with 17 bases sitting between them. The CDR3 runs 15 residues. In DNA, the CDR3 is TGTGCCAGCCGAGGCCTCCAGGGGCCCACCGGGGAGCTGTTTTTT. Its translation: CASRGLQGPTGELFF. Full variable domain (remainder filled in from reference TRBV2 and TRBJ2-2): EPEVTQTPSHQVTQMGQEVILRCVPISNHLYFYWYRQILGQKVEFLVSFYNNEISEKSEIFDDQFSVERPDGSNFTLKIRSTKLEDSAMYFCASRGLQGPTGELFFGEGSRLTVL.

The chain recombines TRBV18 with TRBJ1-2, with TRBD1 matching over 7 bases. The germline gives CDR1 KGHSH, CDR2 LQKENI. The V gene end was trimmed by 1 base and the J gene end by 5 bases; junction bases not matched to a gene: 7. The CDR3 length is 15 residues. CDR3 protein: CASSPQGAPEYGYTF. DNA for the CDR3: TGTGCCAGCTCACCACAGGGGGCGCCGGAATATGGCTACACCTTC. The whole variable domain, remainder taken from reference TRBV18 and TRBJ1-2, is NAGVMQNPRHLVRRRGQEARLRCSPMKGHSHVYWYRQLPEEGLKFMVYLQKENIIDESGMPKERFSAEFPKEGPSILRIQQVVRGDSAAYFCASSPQGAPEYGYTFGSGTRLTVV.